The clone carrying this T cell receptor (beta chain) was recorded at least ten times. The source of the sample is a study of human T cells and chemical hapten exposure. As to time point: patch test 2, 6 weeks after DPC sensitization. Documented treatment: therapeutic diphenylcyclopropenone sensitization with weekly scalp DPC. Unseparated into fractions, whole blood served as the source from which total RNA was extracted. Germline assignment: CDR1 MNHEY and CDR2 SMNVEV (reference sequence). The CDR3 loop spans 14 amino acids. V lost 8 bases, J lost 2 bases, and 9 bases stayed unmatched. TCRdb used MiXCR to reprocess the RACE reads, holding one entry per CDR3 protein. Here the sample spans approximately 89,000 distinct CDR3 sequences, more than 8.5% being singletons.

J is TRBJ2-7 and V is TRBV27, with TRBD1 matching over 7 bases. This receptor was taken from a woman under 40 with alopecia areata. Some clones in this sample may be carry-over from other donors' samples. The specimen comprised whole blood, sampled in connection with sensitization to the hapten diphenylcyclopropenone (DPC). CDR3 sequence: CASEGQVLPYEQYF. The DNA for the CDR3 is TGTGCCAGCGAAGGACAGGTCCTCCCCTACGAGCAGTACTTC.